These T cell receptor beta chains were read from a single sample in a study of CD8+CD57+ T cells in acquired aplastic anemia. Using its own MiXCR run on the reads, TCRdb lists one record per CDR3 protein. The sample includes around 120,000 distinct CDR3 sequences, approximately 40% of them seen just once. The sequencing input was sorted CD4+, CD8+, or CD8+CD57+ T cells (not recorded which) from PBMCs. These receptor sequences come from a human donor with aplastic anemia. CDR3s include the opening cysteine and the closing phenylalanine or tryptophan. The D gene is left open where the match is weak. The size of a clone is reported for some rows only, either as once, few or many, or as a class for expanded clones.

V gene,CDR3 length,clone size,J gene,D gene,CDR3 protein,CDR3 DNA
TRBV29-1,13,NA,TRBJ2-7,NA,CSVEVGNSYEQYF,TGCAGCGTTGAGGTGGGCAACTCCTACGAGCAGTACTTC
TRBV9,12,many,TRBJ2-2,NA,CASTLNTGELFF,TGTGCCAGCACGTTGAACACCGGGGAGCTGTTTTTT
TRBV29-1,12,NA,TRBJ2-3,NA,CSVWGGTDTQYF,TGCAGCGTGTGGGGGGGCACAGATACGCAGTATTTT
TRBV10-3,15,once,TRBJ1-4,NA,CALSSTEGIGEKLFF,TGTGCCCTCAGCTCTACAGAGGGGATCGGTGAAAAACTGTTTTTT
TRBV6-1,13,many,TRBJ1-1,NA,CASRILTGKEAFF,TGTGCCAGCAGGATCCTGACTGGGAAGGAAGCTTTCTTT
TRBV5-1,14,many,TRBJ2-5,NA,CASSSDPPVETQYF,TGCGCCAGCAGCTCAGATCCCCCGGTGGAGACCCAGTACTTC
TRBV5-5,15,many,TRBJ2-3,TRBD1,CASSLEGASADTQYF,TGTGCCAGCAGCTTGGAGGGGGCGAGCGCAGATACGCAGTATTTT
TRBV19,15,NA,TRBJ1-5,NA,CASSTGGGEDQPQHF,TGTGCCAGTAGTACGGGGGGCGGGGAAGATCAGCCCCAGCATTTT
TRBV3-1,14,many,TRBJ1-5,NA,CASSQGAESQPQHF,TGTGCCAGCAGCCAGGGGGCCGAAAGTCAGCCCCAGCATTTT
TRBV7-3,16,NA,TRBJ2-7,TRBD1,CASSSHPGQGAGEQYF,TGTGCCAGCAGCTCCCACCCGGGACAGGGGGCGGGTGAGCAGTACTTC
TRBV7-2,13,NA,TRBJ1-4,NA,CASSLGVVEKLFF,TGTGCCAGCAGCTTAGGGGTGGTTGAAAAACTGTTTTTT
TRBV24-1,15,NA,TRBJ1-3,NA,CATKVTEHSGNTIYF,TGTGCCACCAAAGTCACAGAGCACTCTGGAAACACCATATATTTT
TRBV5-1,15,NA,TRBJ1-1,TRBD1,CASSDSGTANTEAFF,TGCGCCAGCAGCGACTCCGGGACAGCGAACACTGAAGCTTTCTTT
TRBV19,13,many,TRBJ2-3,NA,CASSIDSTDTQYF,TGTGCCAGTAGTATAGATAGCACAGATACGCAGTATTTT
TRBV19,13,few,TRBJ1-5,NA,CASSIFAVQPQHF,TGTGCCAGTAGTATTTTCGCAGTACAGCCCCAGCATTTT
TRBV4-1,18,many,TRBJ1-1,TRBD1,CASSQDGRTGRRATEAFF,TGCGCCAGCAGCCAAGATGGGCGGACAGGGCGGCGGGCCACTGAAGCTTTCTTT
TRBV27,15,many,TRBJ1-5,TRBD1,CASSSTGVNYQPQHF,TGTGCCAGCAGCTCCACAGGGGTCAACTATCAGCCCCAGCATTTT
TRBV10-3,14,NA,TRBJ2-2,NA,CAISETPGAGELFF,TGTGCCATCAGTGAGACCCCGGGGGCCGGGGAGCTGTTTTTT
TRBV5-1,16,many,TRBJ1-6,NA,CASSLTERQHNSPLHF,TGCGCCAGCAGCTTGACAGAGAGACAGCATAATTCACCCCTCCACTTT
TRBV15,14,many,TRBJ2-3,NA,CATSRDLSGRTQYF,TGTGCCACCAGCAGAGATCTAAGTGGTCGTACGCAGTATTTT
TRBV15,15,NA,TRBJ2-7,NA,CATSRERGPSYEQYF,TGTGCCACCAGCAGAGAGCGGGGGCCCTCCTACGAGCAGTACTTC
TRBV2,16,many,TRBJ2-1,TRBD2,CASSRNQGLAGGEQFF,TGTGCCAGCAGTCGAAACCAAGGACTAGCGGGAGGTGAGCAGTTCTTC
TRBV20-1,15,many,TRBJ1-2,TRBD1,CSAPQPRDRAVGYTF,TGCAGTGCTCCCCAACCGCGAGACAGGGCAGTTGGCTACACCTTC
TRBV7-9,11,few,TRBJ2-7,NA,CASSQGNEQYF,TGTGCCAGCAGCCAGGGAAACGAGCAGTACTTC
TRBV19,14,NA,TRBJ2-3,NA,CASSMGFPPDTQYF,TGTGCCAGTAGTATGGGGTTCCCTCCGGATACGCAGTATTTT
TRBV3-1,14,many,TRBJ2-7,NA,CASTIGWPSYEQYF,TGTGCCAGCACCATCGGTTGGCCCTCCTACGAGCAGTACTTC
TRBV19,15,many,TRBJ2-1,NA,CASSMDRSSYNEQFF,TGTGCCAGTAGTATGGACCGAAGCTCCTACAATGAGCAGTTCTTC
TRBV2,13,NA,TRBJ1-2,NA,CASRMGQTYGYTF,TGTGCCAGCAGGATGGGGCAGACCTATGGCTACACCTTC
TRBV25-1,12,NA,TRBJ1-5,NA,CASGAHNQPQHF,TGTGCCAGTGGGGCCCACAATCAGCCCCAGCATTTT
TRBV24-1,17,NA,TRBJ2-7,NA,CATSARSLGGGVAEQYF,TGTGCCACCAGTGCTAGATCCCTGGGCGGTGGGGTTGCCGAGCAGTACTTC
TRBV25-1,16,NA,TRBJ2-2,NA,CASSPRDSYDTGELFF,TGTGCCAGCAGTCCGCGGGACAGCTACGACACCGGGGAGCTGTTCTTT
TRBV6-5,12,NA,TRBJ1-1,NA,CASSYLGTEAFF,TGTGCCAGCAGTTATTTGGGAACTGAAGCTTTCTTT
TRBV11-3,15,NA,TRBJ2-1,NA,CASSWGEDRSNEQFF,TGTGCCAGCAGTTGGGGGGAGGACCGATCGAATGAGCAGTTCTTC
TRBV20-1,16,NA,TRBJ1-2,TRBD1,CSARDTNFGTGYGYTF,TGCAGTGCTAGAGACACAAACTTTGGGACAGGGTATGGCTACACCTTC
TRBV14,16,many,TRBJ2-5,NA,CASSQARHRDRETQYF,TGTGCCAGCAGCCAAGCTCGGCACAGGGATCGAGAGACCCAGTACTTC
TRBV28,15,NA,TRBJ1-1,NA,CASSLSLGGGTEAFF,TGTGCCAGCAGTTTAAGTTTGGGGGGCGGAACTGAAGCTTTCTTT
TRBV25-1,13,many,TRBJ1-1,NA,CASSWRENTEAFF,TGTGCCAGCAGTTGGCGGGAGAACACTGAAGCTTTCTTT
TRBV19,15,few,TRBJ1-2,NA,CASSIPPGLTDGYTF,TGTGCCAGTAGTATACCGCCCGGGTTAACAGATGGCTACACCTTC
TRBV19,14,many,TRBJ1-6,TRBD1,CASKRDRYNSPLHF,TGTGCCAGTAAAAGGGACAGGTATAATTCACCCCTCCACTTT
TRBV7-9,13,many,TRBJ2-1,NA,CASSFDSRGEQFF,TGTGCCAGCAGCTTCGACTCCAGGGGTGAGCAGTTCTTC
TRBV20-1,12,many,TRBJ2-7,NA,CSAKDTSYEQYF,TGCAGTGCTAAAGACACATCCTACGAGCAGTACTTC
TRBV15,18,NA,TRBJ1-6,TRBD1,CATSSDRTGGGWGSPLHF,TGTGCCACCAGCAGCGACCGGACAGGCGGAGGTTGGGGTTCACCCCTCCACTTT
TRBV11-2,15,NA,TRBJ2-3,NA,CASSPKVGRADTQYF,TGTGCCAGCAGCCCAAAAGTGGGTCGGGCAGATACGCAGTATTTT
TRBV9,17,many,TRBJ2-6,NA,CASSVGGSASGANVLTF,TGTGCCAGCAGCGTAGGGGGTTCGGCCTCTGGGGCCAACGTCCTGACTTTC
TRBV2,17,NA,TRBJ2-3,TRBD2,CASSQGVGLAGGDTQYF,TGTGCCAGCAGCCAAGGGGTCGGACTAGCGGGGGGGGATACGCAGTATTTT
TRBV11-2,14,many,TRBJ1-6,NA,CASSLNRAGSPLHF,TGTGCCAGCAGCTTAAACAGGGCGGGATCACCCCTCCACTTT
TRBV5-1,14,many,TRBJ1-2,NA,CASLRGAANNGYTF,TGCGCCAGCTTGAGGGGGGCTGCTAATAATGGCTACACCTTC